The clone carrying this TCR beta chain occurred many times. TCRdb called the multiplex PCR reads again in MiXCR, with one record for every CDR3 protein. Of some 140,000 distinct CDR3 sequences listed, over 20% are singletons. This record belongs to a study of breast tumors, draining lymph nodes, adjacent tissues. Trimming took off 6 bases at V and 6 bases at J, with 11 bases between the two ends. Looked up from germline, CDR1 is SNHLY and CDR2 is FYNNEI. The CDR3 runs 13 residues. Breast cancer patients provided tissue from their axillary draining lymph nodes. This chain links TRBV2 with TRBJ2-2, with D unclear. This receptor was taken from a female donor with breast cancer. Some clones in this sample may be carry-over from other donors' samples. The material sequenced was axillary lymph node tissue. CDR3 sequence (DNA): TGTGCCAGCAGGACCGAGGTAGCCGGGGAGCTGTTTTTT. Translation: CASRTEVAGELFF.